This passage covers 17 T cell receptor beta chains from one sample sequenced in a study of a mutant IDH1 vaccine in newly diagnosed glioma. The antigens of these receptors remain unknown. The time point here: week 35, safety follow-up. Topical imiquimod accompanied each vaccine dose, which consisted of 300 ug of mutant IDH1 20-mer peptide. Method: immunoSEQ multiplex PCR; TCRdb's copy keeps in-frame clones and lacks some. The sample has tens of thousands of clones; roughly 68% are singletons. The sequences come from PBMCs, collected from a glioma patient whose treatment included an IDH1 peptide vaccine. The origin of the receptors is a man aged 45 to 65 with glioma.

The chain combines TRBV5-4 with TRBJ2-1; 9 bases are shared with TRBD2. The germline gives CDR1 SGHNT, CDR2 YYREEE (reference sequence). The CDR3 totals 15 residues. The junction had 9 bases not matched to a gene; V was cut back by 4 bases and J by 7 bases. CDR3 bases: TGTGCCAGCAGCCCCTCAGCGGGGGGCGTGAATGAGCAGTTCTTC. This sequence encodes CASSPSAGGVNEQFF.

V is TRBV18 and J is TRBJ2-7; D gene unclear. CDR1 is KGHSH, CDR2 LQKENI, per germline. This CDR3 region has 14 residues. V was cut by 3 bases and J by 6 bases, with 15 bases left in between. The CDR3 reads CASSPRNGESEQYF. The CDR3 nucleotides are TGTGCCAGCTCACCCCGGAACGGAGAGTCCGAGCAGTACTTC.

This chain links TRBV5-4 with TRBJ1-2, with 9 bases lining up with TRBD1. This CDR3 has 13 amino acids. The junction had 2 bases not matched to a gene; V was cut back by 2 bases and J by 6 bases. Per germline, CDR1 SGHNT and CDR2 YYREEE (reference sequence). CDR3 coding DNA: TGTGCCAGCAGCTTACAGGGGGCGGATGGCTACACCTTC. Amino acids: CASSLQGADGYTF.

The rearrangement joins TRBV5-5 to TRBJ2-1; 10 bases are a match to TRBD2. The ends lost 4 bases at V and 13 bases at J; junction bases unmatched: 8. CDR1 SGHKS and CDR2 YYEKEE come from the germline V gene (reference sequence). CDR3 length: 13 amino acids. The CDR3 DNA is TGTGCCAGCAGCGACGGACCTAGCGGGGGCCAGTTCTTC. Amino acids: CASSDGPSGGQFF. The full variable domain, with the rest looked up from reference TRBV5-5 and TRBJ2-1, is DAGVTQSPTHLIKTRGQQVTLRCSPISGHKSVSWYQQVLGQGPQFIFQYYEKEERGRGNFPDRFSARQFPNYSSELNVNALLLGDSALYLCASSDGPSGGQFFGPGTRLTVL.

The chain combines TRBV27 with TRBJ2-7; D ambiguous. This CDR3 is 13 amino acids long. V was pared by 3 bases and J by 3 bases, with 9 bases between. CDR1 is MNHEY and CDR2 is SMNVEV in the germline V gene (reference sequence). In nucleotides, the CDR3 is TGTGCCAGCAGTTTGGGCAGCTTCTACGAGCAGTACTTC. Protein product: CASSLGSFYEQYF.

CDR3 loop: CATSRRQAFRGLYF. Here the CDR3 DNA reads TGTGCCACCAGCAGGAGGCAAGCCTTTAGGGGACTTTACTTC. V and J are TRBV15 and TRBJ2-5; a possible D gene is TRBD2 (6 bases). Germline loops: CDR1 LNHNV, CDR2 YYDKDF (reference sequence). There are 14 residues in the CDR3. Trimming removed 3 bases at V and 14 bases at J, with 22 bases between. Complete variable domain (other parts from reference TRBV15 and TRBJ2-5): DAMVIQNPRYQVTQFGKPVTLSCSQTLNHNVMYWYQQKSSQAPKLLFHYYDKDFNNEADTPDNFQSRRPNTSFCFLDIRSPGLGDTAMYLCATSRRQAFRGLYFGPGTRLLVL.

The rearrangement links TRBV10-3 to TRBJ2-3; D remains ambiguous. The CDR3 is 13 residues long. Germline CDR1 reads ENHRY; CDR2 reads SYGVKD. The V gene lost 8 bases and the J gene lost 0 bases, with 9 bases spanning the gap. Here the CDR3 DNA reads TGTGCCATCTTCGGTGGAAGCACAGATACGCAGTATTTT. It is translated as CAIFGGSTDTQYF.

The V and J genes are TRBV29-1 and TRBJ2-7; 9 bases align to TRBD1. The CDR3 is 13 amino acids. From germline, CDR1 is SQVTM and CDR2 ANQGSEA. Trimming at V came to 2 bases and at J to 5 bases, leaving 4 bases not matched to a gene. CDR3 bases: TGCAGCGTTGAACTAGGGACAGGGAACGAGCAGTACTTC. This encodes CSVELGTGNEQYF.

The CDR3 bases are TGCAGCGTTGTGACTAGCGGGGGGGCCAATGAGCAGTTCTTC. Translation: CSVVTSGGANEQFF. The V gene is TRBV29-1, the J gene TRBJ2-1; 14 nucleotides line up with TRBD2. Looked up from germline, CDR1 is SQVTM and CDR2 is ANQGSEA. The CDR3 covers 14 residues. V lost 4 bases and J lost 6; bases outside the gene matches: 2.

The V and J genes are TRBV7-2 and TRBJ2-4; tentatively, D is TRBD1 or TRBD2 (5 bases each). This CDR3 contains 16 residues. The V and J ends lost 1 base and 0 bases respectively, with 10 bases between them. Germline values: CDR1 SGHTA, CDR2 FQGNSA. The CDR3 spells CASSLVVGGAKNIQYF. The CDR3 DNA follows: TGTGCCAGCAGCTTAGTCGTTGGGGGAGCCAAAAACATTCAGTACTTC.

V is TRBV6-6 and J is TRBJ2-5; perhaps D is TRBD1 or TRBD2 (6 bases each). Trimming stripped 0 bases from V and 5 bases from J, with 10 bases between. Germline lookup yields CDR1 MNHNY and CDR2 SVGAGI (reference sequence). This CDR3 spans 14 amino acids. The CDR3 sequence: CASSYSGGQETQYF. CDR3 DNA sequence: TGTGCCAGCAGTTACTCCGGGGGCCAGGAGACCCAGTACTTC.

The chain uses TRBV4-1 and TRBJ1-1, with D perhaps TRBD1 (5 bases). The germline gives CDR1 MGHRA, CDR2 YSYEKL. Trimming pared 3 bases from V and 0 bases from J, leaving 11 bases between. This CDR3 is 15 amino acids long. The CDR3 sequence is CASSQGTGMNTEAFF. In nucleotides, the CDR3 is TGCGCCAGCAGCCAGGGGACTGGCATGAACACTGAAGCTTTCTTT.

The chain joins TRBV30 to TRBJ1-5; no definite D call. The V gene's germline CDR1 is GTSNPN and CDR2 SVGIG (reference sequence). V lost 0 bases to trimming and J lost 0 bases, with 15 bases between them. CDR3 size: 17 residues. The CDR3 here is CAWSVGLDSNSNQPQHF. In nucleotides, the CDR3 is TGTGCCTGGAGTGTTGGCCTTGACTCTAATAGCAATCAGCCCCAGCATTTT.

V gene TRBV7-9 combines with J gene TRBJ2-5; perhaps TRBD2 as D (5 bases). Trimming pared 5 bases from V and 4 bases from J, leaving 20 bases between. The CDR3 has 16 residues. Germline V gene lookup returns CDR1 SEHNR and CDR2 FQNEAQ (reference sequence). For the CDR3, the DNA is TGTGCCAGCAGCGTTCTGACACATGCAAGCGGAGAGACCCAGTACTTC. Its protein is CASSVLTHASGETQYF.

The rearrangement joins TRBV6-6 to TRBJ1-4; TRBD1 agrees at 7 bases. CDR1 is MNHNY, CDR2 SVGAGI, per germline (reference sequence). This CDR3 has 13 amino acids. The V gene end was trimmed by 6 bases and the J gene end by 5 bases; junction bases not matched to a gene: 3. The DNA of the CDR3 is TGTGCCAGCAGCAGGGGGGCCAATGAAAAACTGTTTTTT. Its protein product is CASSRGANEKLFF.

This clone came up once. The chain employs TRBV6-4 and TRBJ1-1; D is uncertain. V gave up 5 bases and J gave up 4 bases, with 11 bases separating them. The CDR3 runs 13 residues. The germline V gene encodes CDR1 MRHNA and CDR2 SNTAGT. CDR3 loop: CASSFEGGTEAFF. The CDR3, as DNA: TGTGCCAGCAGTTTTGAGGGAGGCACTGAAGCTTTCTTT.

This chain uses TRBV5-1 with TRBJ1-1; D uncertain. Deletions cut 0 bases from V and 0 bases from J, with 15 bases between. The CDR3 sequence is 17 residues long. Germline loops: CDR1 SGHRS, CDR2 YFSETQ. The CDR3 region has the DNA TGCGCCAGCAGCTTGGGGGTCGGAAGACAAGTGAACACTGAAGCTTTCTTT. Its translation: CASSLGVGRQVNTEAFF.